This T cell receptor beta chain was sequenced during a study of blood T cell repertoires in COVID-19. Study details: The samples span acute and convalescent COVID-19 from the United States, Italy and Spain. The cDNA or gDNA used as material had been derived from T cells, B-cell-depleted T cells, or PBMCs.

Original processing methods: Reference gene primer amplification gave nucleated cell count estimates. The repertoire was sequenced with immunoSEQ multiplex PCR; TCRdb's copy has only in-frame clones and lacks some. The V and J calls and clone size are taken from that table; D and trimming were inferred from the DNA. Of 150,000 or so clones in the sample, about 83% were seen once. This CDR3 comprises 14 residues. Trimming stripped 5 bases from V and 4 bases from J, with 15 bases between. Germline assignment: CDR1 SGHNT and CDR2 YENEEA. This clone was detected a few times. This sequence originates from a human donor in a cohort sampled during active COVID-19. The sequencing input was peripheral blood. The genes are TRBV11-3 and TRBJ2-7; maybe TRBD2 (5 bases). The CDR3 protein is CASSISTGSYEQYF. CDR3 DNA sequence: TGTGCCAGCAGCATCTCCACGGGGTCGTACGAGCAGTACTTC.